The rows below give T cell receptor beta chains drawn from one sample of a study of CD8 T cells in Susac syndrome. TCRdb reprocessed the immunoSEQ multiplex PCR reads with MiXCR, giving one entry per CDR3 protein. This sample has 150,000 or so distinct CDR3 sequences, with 90% to 95% found just once. What was sequenced was CD4+ T cells from PBMCs. These receptors all stem from a human donor with Susac syndrome. Each CDR3 is given with its conserved first and last residue.

v_gene	j_gene	CDR3aa
TRBV7-8	TRBJ1-1	CASSPTRVTNTEAFF
TRBV20-1	TRBJ1-3	CSARDQSSSENTIYF
TRBV14	TRBJ2-5	CASSHPRLAGNQETQYF
TRBV5-6	TRBJ1-1	CASSHTMNTEAFF
TRBV25-1	TRBJ1-1	CASSEYGSTEAFF
TRBV21-1	TRBJ2-1	CASSNGGRRGYNEQFF
TRBV11-2	TRBJ2-6	CASSSYSGANVLTF
TRBV29-1	TRBJ2-5	CSFRQGETQYF
TRBV12-3/TRBV12-4	TRBJ1-1	CASSFGRTEAFF
TRBV20-1	TRBJ2-7	CSASRTGYEQYF
TRBV11-2	TRBJ2-5	CASSFGGGRRAETQYF
TRBV20-1	TRBJ2-7	CSALAGAGSYEQYF
TRBV13	TRBJ2-7	CASRQLGSYEQYF
TRBV7-2	TRBJ2-3	CASSRSTSGGFTDTQYF
TRBV4-3	TRBJ1-2	CASSGVDTSYGYTF
TRBV4-1	TRBJ1-1	CASSQVSGGTEAFF
TRBV7-8	TRBJ1-6	CASSLAEDSPLHF
TRBV15	TRBJ1-5	CATSIQGGNQPQHF
TRBV19	TRBJ1-2	CASSSNRGSNYGYTF
TRBV29-1	TRBJ2-5	CSVEAGTLGAQYF
TRBV5-4	TRBJ1-6	CASSLGGDSPLHF
TRBV15	TRBJ1-2	CATSRDAGRTYGYTF
TRBV29-1	TRBJ1-2	CSVWTGPQGYTF
TRBV12-3/TRBV12-4	TRBJ2-3	CASSALLAGITDTQYF
TRBV12-3/TRBV12-4	TRBJ1-1	CASSPGQGATEAFF